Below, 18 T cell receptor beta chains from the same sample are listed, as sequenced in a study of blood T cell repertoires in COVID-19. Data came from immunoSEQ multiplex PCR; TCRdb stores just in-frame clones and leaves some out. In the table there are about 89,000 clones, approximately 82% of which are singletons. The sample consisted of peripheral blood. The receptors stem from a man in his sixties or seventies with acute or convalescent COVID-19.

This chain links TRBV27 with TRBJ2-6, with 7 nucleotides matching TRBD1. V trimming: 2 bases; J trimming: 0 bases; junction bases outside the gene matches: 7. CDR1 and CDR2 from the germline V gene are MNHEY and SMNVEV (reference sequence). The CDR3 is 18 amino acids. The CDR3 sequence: CASSLRGRVPSGANVLTF. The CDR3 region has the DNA TGTGCCAGCAGTTTAAGGGGGCGCGTCCCCTCTGGGGCCAACGTCCTGACTTTC.

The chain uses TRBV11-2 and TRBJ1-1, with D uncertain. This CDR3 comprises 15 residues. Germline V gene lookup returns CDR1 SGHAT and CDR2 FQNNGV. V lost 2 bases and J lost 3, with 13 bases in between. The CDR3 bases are TGTGCCAGCAGCTTAAGGCGGACTAGGGACACTGAAGCTTTCTTT. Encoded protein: CASSLRRTRDTEAFF.

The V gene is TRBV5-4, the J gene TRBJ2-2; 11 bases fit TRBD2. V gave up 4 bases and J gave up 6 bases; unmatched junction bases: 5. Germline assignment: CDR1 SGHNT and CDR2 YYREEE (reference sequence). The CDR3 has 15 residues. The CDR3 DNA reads TGTGCCAGCAGCCATAGCGGGGGGGCCGCCGGGGAGCTGTTTTTT. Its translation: CASSHSGGAAGELFF.

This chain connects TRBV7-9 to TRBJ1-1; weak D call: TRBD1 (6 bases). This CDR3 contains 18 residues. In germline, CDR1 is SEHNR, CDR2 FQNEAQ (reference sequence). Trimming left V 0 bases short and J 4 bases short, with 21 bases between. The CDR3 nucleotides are TGTGCCAGCAGCTTAGCTGTTCGGACAGCTTCCTTCCGCACTGAAGCTTTCTTT. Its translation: CASSLAVRTASFRTEAFF.

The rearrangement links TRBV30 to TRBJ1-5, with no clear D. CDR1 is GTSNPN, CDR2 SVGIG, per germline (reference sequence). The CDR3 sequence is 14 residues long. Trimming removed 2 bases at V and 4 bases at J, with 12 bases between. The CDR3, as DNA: TGTGCCTGGAGTAGCGGATCGGGAAATCAGCCCCAGCATTTT. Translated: CAWSSGSGNQPQHF.

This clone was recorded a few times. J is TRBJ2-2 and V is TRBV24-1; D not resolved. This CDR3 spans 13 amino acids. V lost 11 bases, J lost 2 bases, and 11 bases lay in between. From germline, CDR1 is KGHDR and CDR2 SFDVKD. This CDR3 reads CAISFSNTGELFF. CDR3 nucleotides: TGTGCCATCTCTTTTTCTAACACCGGGGAGCTGTTTTTT.

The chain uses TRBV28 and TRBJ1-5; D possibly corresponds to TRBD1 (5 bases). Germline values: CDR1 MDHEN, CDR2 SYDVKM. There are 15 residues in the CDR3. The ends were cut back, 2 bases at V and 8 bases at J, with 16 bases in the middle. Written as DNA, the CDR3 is TGTGCCAGCAGTTTAGGGCAGGGCTGGGGAAAGCCCCAGCATTTT. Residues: CASSLGQGWGKPQHF.

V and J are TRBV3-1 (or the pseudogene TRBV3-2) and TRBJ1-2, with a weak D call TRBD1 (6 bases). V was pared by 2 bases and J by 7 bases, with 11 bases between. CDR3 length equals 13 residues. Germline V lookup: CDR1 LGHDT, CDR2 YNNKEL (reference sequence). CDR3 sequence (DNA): TGTGCCAGCAGCCAAACCCAGGGGAGTGGCTACACCTTC. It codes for CASSQTQGSGYTF.

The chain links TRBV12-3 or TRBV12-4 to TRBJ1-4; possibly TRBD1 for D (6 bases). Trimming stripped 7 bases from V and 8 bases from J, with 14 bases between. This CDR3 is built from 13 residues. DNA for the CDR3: TGTGCCAGCAATAACAGGGACCGGGAAAAACTGTTTTTT. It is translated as CASNNRDREKLFF.

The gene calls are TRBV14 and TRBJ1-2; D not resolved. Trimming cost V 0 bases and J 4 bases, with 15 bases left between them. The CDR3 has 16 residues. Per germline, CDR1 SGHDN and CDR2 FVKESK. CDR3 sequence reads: CASSQDVGRRSYGYTF. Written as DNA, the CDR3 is TGTGCCAGCAGCCAAGATGTCGGCAGGAGGAGCTATGGCTACACCTTC.

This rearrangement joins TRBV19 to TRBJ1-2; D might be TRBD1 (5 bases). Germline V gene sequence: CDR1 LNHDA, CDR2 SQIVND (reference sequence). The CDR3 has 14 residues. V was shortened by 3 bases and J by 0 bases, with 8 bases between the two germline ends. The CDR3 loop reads CASSMGQANYGYTF. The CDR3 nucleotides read TGTGCCAGTAGTATGGGGCAAGCTAACTATGGCTACACCTTC.

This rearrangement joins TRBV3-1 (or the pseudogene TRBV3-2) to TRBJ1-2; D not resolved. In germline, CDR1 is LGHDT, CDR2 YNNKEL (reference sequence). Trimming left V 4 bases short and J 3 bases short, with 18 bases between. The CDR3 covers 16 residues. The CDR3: CASSRRGGSSYYGYTF. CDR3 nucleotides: TGTGCCAGCAGCCGCCGGGGAGGCAGCAGTTACTATGGCTACACCTTC.

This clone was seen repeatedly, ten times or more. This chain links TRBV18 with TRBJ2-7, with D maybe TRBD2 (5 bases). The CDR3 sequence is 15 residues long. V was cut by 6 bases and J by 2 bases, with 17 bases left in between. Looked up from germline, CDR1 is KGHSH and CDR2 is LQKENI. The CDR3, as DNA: TGTGCCAGCTCCCAAGAATCCGGGAACCCCTACGAGCAGTACTTC. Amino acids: CASSQESGNPYEQYF.

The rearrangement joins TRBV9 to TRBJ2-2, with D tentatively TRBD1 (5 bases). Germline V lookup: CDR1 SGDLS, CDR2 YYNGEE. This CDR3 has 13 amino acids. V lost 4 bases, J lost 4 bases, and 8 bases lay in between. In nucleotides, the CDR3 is TGTGCCAGCAGCCCCCAGGGCACCGGGGAGCTGTTTTTT. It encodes CASSPQGTGELFF. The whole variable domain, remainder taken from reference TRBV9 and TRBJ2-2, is DSGVTQTPKHLITATGQRVTLRCSPRSGDLSVYWYQQSLDQGLQFLIQYYNGEERAKGNILERFSAQQFPDLHSELNLSSLELGDSALYFCASSPQGTGELFFGEGSRLTVL.

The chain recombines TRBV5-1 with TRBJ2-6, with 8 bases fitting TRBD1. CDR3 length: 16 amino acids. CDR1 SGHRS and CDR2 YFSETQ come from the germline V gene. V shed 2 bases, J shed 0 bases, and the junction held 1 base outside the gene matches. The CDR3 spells CASSFGQGSGANVLTF. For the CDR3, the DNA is TGCGCCAGCAGCTTCGGACAGGGCTCTGGGGCCAACGTCCTGACTTTC.

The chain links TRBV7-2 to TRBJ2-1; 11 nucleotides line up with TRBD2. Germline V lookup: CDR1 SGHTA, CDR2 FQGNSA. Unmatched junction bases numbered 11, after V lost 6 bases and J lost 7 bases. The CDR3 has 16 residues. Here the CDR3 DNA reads TGTGCCAGCAGTTCACGCCTAGCGGGAGGAGGGAATGAGCAGTTCTTC. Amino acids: CASSSRLAGGGNEQFF.

The CDR3 is CASSGGGESYEQYF. The DNA of the CDR3 is TGCGCCAGCAGTGGAGGGGGGGAATCCTACGAGCAGTACTTC. The chain employs TRBV10-1 and TRBJ2-7; tentatively, D is TRBD2 (7 bases). The V and J ends lost 4 bases and 1 base respectively, with 11 bases between them. CDR1 and CDR2 from the germline V gene are WNHNN and SYGVQD (reference sequence). The CDR3 totals 14 residues.

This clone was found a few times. The CDR3: CSASDLPGTSGSRSSYEQYF. The CDR3 DNA reads as TGCAGTGCTAGTGACCTTCCCGGGACTAGCGGGAGTCGGTCCTCCTACGAGCAGTACTTC. The rearrangement joins TRBV20-1 to TRBJ2-7, with TRBD2 identical over 14 bases. After removal of 3 bases from V and 0 bases from J, the junction contained 16 bases not matched to a gene. This CDR3 is 20 amino acids long. In germline, CDR1 is DFQATT, CDR2 SNEGSKA (reference sequence).